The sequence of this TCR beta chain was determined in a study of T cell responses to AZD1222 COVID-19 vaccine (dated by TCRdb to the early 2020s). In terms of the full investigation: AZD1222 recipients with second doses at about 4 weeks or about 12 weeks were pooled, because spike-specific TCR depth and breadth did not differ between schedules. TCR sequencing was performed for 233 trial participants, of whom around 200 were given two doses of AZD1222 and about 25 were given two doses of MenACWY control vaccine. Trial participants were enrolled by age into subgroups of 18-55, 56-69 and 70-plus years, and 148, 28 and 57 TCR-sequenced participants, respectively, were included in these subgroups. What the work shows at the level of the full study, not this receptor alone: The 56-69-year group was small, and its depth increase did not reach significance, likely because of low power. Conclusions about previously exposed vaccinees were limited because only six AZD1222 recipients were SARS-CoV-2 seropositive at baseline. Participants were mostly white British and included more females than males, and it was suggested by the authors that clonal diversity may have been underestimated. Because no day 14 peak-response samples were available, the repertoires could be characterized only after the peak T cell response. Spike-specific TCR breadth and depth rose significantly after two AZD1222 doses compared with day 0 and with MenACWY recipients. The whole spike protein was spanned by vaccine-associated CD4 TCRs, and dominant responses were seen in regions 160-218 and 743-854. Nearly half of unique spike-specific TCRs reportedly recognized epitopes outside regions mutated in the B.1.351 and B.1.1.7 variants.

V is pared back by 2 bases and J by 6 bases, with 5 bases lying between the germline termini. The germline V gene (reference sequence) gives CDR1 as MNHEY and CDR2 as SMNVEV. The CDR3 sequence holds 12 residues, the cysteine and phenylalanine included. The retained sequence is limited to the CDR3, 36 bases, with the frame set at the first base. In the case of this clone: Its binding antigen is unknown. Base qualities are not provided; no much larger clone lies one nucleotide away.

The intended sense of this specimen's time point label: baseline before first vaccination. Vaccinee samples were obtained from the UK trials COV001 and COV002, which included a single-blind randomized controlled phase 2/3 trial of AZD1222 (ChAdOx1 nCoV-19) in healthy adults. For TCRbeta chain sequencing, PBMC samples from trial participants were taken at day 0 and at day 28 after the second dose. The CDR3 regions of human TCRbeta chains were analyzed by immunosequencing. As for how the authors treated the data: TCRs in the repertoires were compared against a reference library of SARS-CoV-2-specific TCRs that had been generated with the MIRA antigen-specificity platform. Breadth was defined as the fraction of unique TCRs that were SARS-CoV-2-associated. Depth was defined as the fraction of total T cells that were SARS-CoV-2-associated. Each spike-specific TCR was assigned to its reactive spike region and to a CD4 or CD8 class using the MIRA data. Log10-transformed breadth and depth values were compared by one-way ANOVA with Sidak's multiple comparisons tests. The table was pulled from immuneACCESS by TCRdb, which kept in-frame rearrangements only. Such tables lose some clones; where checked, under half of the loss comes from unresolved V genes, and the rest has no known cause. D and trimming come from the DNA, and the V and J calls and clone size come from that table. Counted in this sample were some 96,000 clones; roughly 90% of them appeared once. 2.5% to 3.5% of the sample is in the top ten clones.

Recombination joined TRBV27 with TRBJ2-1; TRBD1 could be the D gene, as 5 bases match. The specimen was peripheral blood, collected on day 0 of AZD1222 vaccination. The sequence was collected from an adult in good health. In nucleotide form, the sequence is TGTGCCAGCAGTTTAAGGGGCAATGAGCAGTTCTTC. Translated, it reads CASSLRGNEQFF.